Below are 32 T cell receptor beta chains sequenced from a single sample in a study of T cell changes during pregnancy in multiple sclerosis. The method was immunoSEQ multiplex PCR; TCRdb's version includes in-frame clones alone and lacks a portion of them. The sample contains some 80,000 clones, about 94% of which appear only once. Sequencing was performed on CD4+ T cells from peripheral blood mononuclear cells, taken after pregnancy. The source is a female donor with multiple sclerosis, enrolled in a pregnancy study.

The V and J genes are TRBV11-2 and TRBJ1-4; 9 positions match TRBD1. Germline CDR1 reads SGHAT; CDR2 reads FQNNGV. The CDR3 is 14 amino acids. The V gene end was trimmed by 3 bases and the J gene end by 7 bases; junction bases not matched to a gene: 3. CDR3 sequence reads: CASSLDRGVEKLFF. DNA of the CDR3: TGTGCCAGCAGCTTGGACAGGGGAGTTGAAAAACTGTTTTTT.

The chain combines TRBV10-3 with TRBJ2-7; D perhaps matches TRBD1 (6 bases). Germline V gene sequence: CDR1 ENHRY, CDR2 SYGVKD. Trimming stripped 8 bases from V and 1 base from J, with 12 bases between. This CDR3 contains 13 residues. This CDR3 reads CAIGPGQSYEQYF. The CDR3 nucleotides are TGTGCCATCGGGCCCGGACAGTCCTACGAGCAGTACTTC.

The rearrangement uses TRBV7-2 and TRBJ2-7; 11 positions agree with TRBD2. Germline assignment: CDR1 SGHTA and CDR2 FQGNSA. This CDR3 has 16 residues. V gave up 5 bases and J gave up 0 bases; unmatched junction bases: 6. The CDR3 loop is CASSPAGTSGSYEQYF. The CDR3 nucleotides are TGTGCCAGCAGCCCCGCCGGGACTAGCGGCTCCTACGAGCAGTACTTC.

This chain connects TRBV5-5 to TRBJ1-3, with a weak D call TRBD1 (5 bases). The CDR3 is 14 residues long. V dropped 3 bases and J dropped 0 bases, with 7 bases sitting between them. Germline V CDR1 and CDR2: SGHKS, YYEKEE (reference sequence). CDR3 coding DNA: TGTGCCAGCAGCTCAGGGAACTCTGGAAACACCATATATTTT. The encoded protein is CASSSGNSGNTIYF.

The chain joins TRBV9 to TRBJ1-5, with a possible D match to TRBD1 (5 bases). V lost 0 bases, J lost 2 bases, and 12 bases lay in between. Germline CDR1 reads SGDLS; CDR2 reads YYNGEE. The CDR3 totals 16 residues. The CDR3 loop is CASSVASGFGNQPQHF. CDR3 DNA sequence: TGTGCCAGCAGCGTAGCTTCAGGGTTCGGCAATCAGCCCCAGCATTTT. Looking up the rest from reference TRBV9 and TRBJ1-5 gives the full variable domain: DSGVTQTPKHLITATGQRVTLRCSPRSGDLSVYWYQQSLDQGLQFLIQYYNGEERAKGNILERFSAQQFPDLHSELNLSSLELGDSALYFCASSVASGFGNQPQHFGDGTRLSIL.

The chain recombines TRBV2 with TRBJ1-5; possible D gene TRBD1, 6 bases. V was shortened by 6 bases and J by 3 bases, with 12 bases between the two germline ends. Germline V gives CDR1 SNHLY, CDR2 FYNNEI. This CDR3 spans 14 amino acids. For the CDR3, the DNA is TGTGCCAGCAGATGGGGGCGGTTCAATCAGCCCCAGCATTTT. Translated, it gives CASRWGRFNQPQHF.

V is TRBV11-1 and J is TRBJ2-7; TRBD1 matches at 12 bases. The CDR3 runs to 14 residues. Losses at the gene ends were 5 bases for V and 6 bases for J; bases not matched to a gene: 5. Germline-derived CDR1 and CDR2 are SGHAT and FQDESV (reference sequence). The CDR3 loop is CASSNWDRGLEQYF. CDR3 nucleotides: TGTGCCAGCAGCAACTGGGACAGGGGGCTCGAGCAGTACTTC. The entire variable domain, with the rest obtained from reference TRBV11-1 and TRBJ2-7, is as follows: EAEVAQSPRYKITEKSQAVAFWCDPISGHATLYWYRQILGQGPELLVQFQDESVVDDSQLPKDRFSAERLKGVDSTLKIQPAELGDSAMYLCASSNWDRGLEQYFGPGTRLTVT.

The rearrangement links TRBV7-6 to TRBJ2-5; a possible D gene is TRBD2 (5 bases). The V gene lost 5 bases and the J gene lost 1 base, with 14 bases spanning the gap. Germline assignment: CDR1 SGHVS and CDR2 FNYEAQ. The CDR3 runs to 15 residues. The CDR3 DNA reads as TGTGCCAGCAGCCAAAACATAGCGACCCAAGAGACCCAGTACTTC. Protein product: CASSQNIATQETQYF.

V usage is TRBV29-1 and J usage is TRBJ2-1, with D possibly TRBD2 on 6 matching bases. Germline CDR1 and CDR2: SQVTM and ANQGSEA. Trimming removed 6 bases from V and 9 bases from J, with 12 bases in between. The CDR3 extends over 11 amino acids. CDR3 sequence reads: CSVHTSFEQFF. The DNA for the CDR3 is TGCAGCGTCCACACTAGCTTTGAGCAGTTCTTC.

CDR3 sequence (DNA): TGTGCCAGTAGTACGACCCGACAGCCTTCGAACTATGGCTACACCTTC. Translating it yields CASSTTRQPSNYGYTF. The chain is built from TRBV19 and TRBJ1-2; D may be TRBD1 (5 bases). CDR1 and CDR2 (germline): LNHDA, SQIVND (reference sequence). This CDR3 contains 16 residues. V was cut by 4 bases and J by 2 bases, with 17 bases left in between. Combining the CDR3 with reference TRBV19 and TRBJ1-2 gives the whole variable domain DGGITQSPKYLFRKEGQNVTLSCEQNLNHDAMYWYRQDPGQGLRLIYYSQIVNDFQKGDIAEGYSVSREKKESFPLTVTSAQKNPTAFYLCASSTTRQPSNYGYTFGSGTRLTVV.

The chain is built from TRBV14 and TRBJ2-5, with TRBD1 as a possible D gene (5 bases). Germline CDR1 and CDR2: SGHDN and FVKESK. CDR3 size: 13 residues. Trimming took off 3 bases at V and 5 bases at J, with 10 bases between the two ends. The CDR3: CASSHRDAETQYF. The DNA for the CDR3 is TGTGCCAGCAGCCACAGGGATGCGGAGACCCAGTACTTC.

The chain carries TRBV5-1 and TRBJ2-3, with TRBD2 as a possible D gene (5 bases). The germline V gene has CDR1 SGHRS and CDR2 YFSETQ. Trimming took 1 base from V and 6 from J, leaving 12 bases between them. This CDR3 comprises 14 residues. This CDR3 is CASSLKGVGDTQYF. CDR3 nucleotide sequence: TGCGCCAGCAGCTTGAAGGGAGTCGGCGATACGCAGTATTTT.

The genes are TRBV7-3 and TRBJ2-1; D remains ambiguous. CDR1 SGHTA and CDR2 FQGTGA come from the germline V gene. The ends were cut back, 2 bases at V and 0 bases at J, with 8 bases in the middle. The length of the CDR3 is 15 residues. This CDR3 reads CASSLSGGSYNEQFF. Here the CDR3 DNA reads TGTGCCAGCAGCTTATCCGGTGGCTCCTACAATGAGCAGTTCTTC.

J is TRBJ2-1 and V is TRBV11-3; D is perhaps TRBD1 (6 bases). V was shortened by 5 bases and J by 3 bases, with 17 bases between the two germline ends. Per the germline V gene, CDR1 is SGHNT and CDR2 is YENEEA. The CDR3 runs 16 residues. CDR3 in amino acids: CASSRTGRLLYNEQFF. For the CDR3, the DNA is TGTGCCAGCAGCCGAACAGGGCGGCTGCTCTACAATGAGCAGTTCTTC.

This clone was found once. The rearrangement uses TRBV29-1 and TRBJ2-7, with a weak D call TRBD1 (6 bases). The germline gives CDR1 SQVTM, CDR2 ANQGSEA. The CDR3 has 13 residues. V shed 4 bases and J shed 3 bases, with 13 bases lying between them. The CDR3 DNA sequence: TGCAGCGTTGCTCAGGGGTCCAACTACGAGCAGTACTTC. Encoded protein: CSVAQGSNYEQYF.

The genes are TRBV7-9 and TRBJ2-7; 10 bases fit TRBD2. Germline V gene lookup returns CDR1 SEHNR and CDR2 FQNEAQ (reference sequence). This CDR3 comprises 17 residues. V was pared by 2 bases and J by 6 bases, with 13 bases of the junction left unmatched. The CDR3 DNA reads TGTGCCAGCAGCTTAAATCTAGCGGGAGATGGGTTACGCGAGCAGTACTTC. It translates to CASSLNLAGDGLREQYF.

The chain is built from TRBV6-5 and TRBJ1-1, with D uncertain. The CDR3 has 15 amino acids. Germline values: CDR1 MNHEY, CDR2 SVGAGI. The germline V and J ends were trimmed by 6 bases and 8 bases, with 22 bases remaining between them. As DNA, the CDR3 is TGTGCCAGCAGAAAAGTCAAGGGTAGTCGGGGAGAAGCTTTCTTT. Its protein product is CASRKVKGSRGEAFF.

The chain combines TRBV28 with TRBJ1-5; D is unresolved. The CDR3 is made up of 15 amino acids. V gave up 7 bases and J gave up 3 bases, with 16 bases separating them. Germline CDR1 MDHEN, CDR2 SYDVKM. The CDR3 DNA sequence: TGTGCCAGCATCCCGGGTGCGAGAGTCAATCAGCCCCAGCATTTT. This sequence encodes CASIPGARVNQPQHF.

Here the CDR3 reads CASSFGQGNTEAFF. Written as DNA, the CDR3 is TGTGCCAGCAGCTTTGGACAGGGCAACACTGAAGCTTTCTTT. The J gene is TRBJ1-1, the V gene TRBV7-2; 8 bases align to TRBD1. The CDR3 covers 14 residues. CDR1 is SGHTA, CDR2 FQGNSA, per germline. V gave up 3 bases and J gave up 2 bases; unmatched junction bases: 2.

The chain couples TRBV6-1 to TRBJ1-4; D unclear. The germline V gene has CDR1 MNHNS and CDR2 SASEGT. Trimming removed 6 bases at V and 7 bases at J, with 18 bases between. The CDR3 loop spans 15 amino acids. CDR3 DNA: TGTGCCAGCAGGGAGAAAGGGCTGGGAGGTGAAAAACTGTTTTTT. Its translation is CASREKGLGGEKLFF.

The V gene is TRBV4-2, the J gene TRBJ2-5; 12 nucleotides align to TRBD2. Trimming cost V 3 bases and J 4 bases; bases outside gene matches: 6. The CDR3 sequence is 16 residues long. Germline loops: CDR1 LGHNA, CDR2 YNFKEQ. The DNA of the CDR3 is TGTGCCAGCAGCCATCCTAGCGGGAGGGCGGCAGAGACCCAGTACTTC. Protein: CASSHPSGRAAETQYF.

This rearrangement joins TRBV11-2 to TRBJ2-3, with a weak D call TRBD2 (6 bases). Germline values: CDR1 SGHAT, CDR2 FQNNGV. The V and J ends lost 4 bases and 1 base respectively, with 15 bases between them. This CDR3 has 16 amino acids. The chain's CDR3 is CASSSTAGPGTDTQYF. CDR3 bases: TGTGCCAGCAGCTCGACTGCGGGACCGGGCACAGATACGCAGTATTTT.

V is TRBV5-4 and J is TRBJ2-1, with 13 positions matching TRBD2. The CDR3 loop spans 14 amino acids. Looked up from germline, CDR1 is SGHNT and CDR2 is YYREEE (reference sequence). Unmatched junction bases numbered 7, after V lost 4 bases and J lost 12 bases. The CDR3 nucleotides read TGTGCCAGCAGCCCGGGGACTAGCGGGATTGTGCAGTTCTTC. This codes for CASSPGTSGIVQFF.

The chain carries TRBV5-1 and TRBJ2-1, with D perhaps matching TRBD2 (6 bases). V lost 4 bases and J 4 bases, leaving 12 bases between the germline ends. Germline lookup yields CDR1 SGHRS and CDR2 YFSETQ. The CDR3 totals 14 residues. CDR3 DNA sequence: TGCGCCAGCAGCGGAGGGGCTTCGTACAATGAGCAGTTCTTC. Translating it yields CASSGGASYNEQFF.

This sequence joins TRBV7-2 and TRBJ1-2, with 9 bases aligning to TRBD1. The germline V gene has CDR1 SGHTA and CDR2 FQGNSA. The CDR3 consists of 15 residues. After removal of 1 base from V and 10 bases from J, the junction contained 10 bases not matched to a gene. The CDR3 sequence: CASSLVTGQGNSYTF. The CDR3, as DNA: TGTGCCAGCAGCTTAGTTACGGGACAGGGTAACTCCTACACCTTC.

This rearrangement joins TRBV4-2 to TRBJ2-3, with a possible D match to TRBD2 (6 bases). V was shortened by 2 bases and J by 3 bases, with 15 bases between the two germline ends. Germline CDR1 is LGHNA and CDR2 is YNFKEQ. The CDR3 is made up of 16 amino acids. The CDR3 coding sequence is TGTGCCAGCAGCCAATGGGGGGATGGGAGGACAGATACGCAGTATTTT. It is translated as CASSQWGDGRTDTQYF.

This rearrangement joins TRBV5-4 to TRBJ2-1; TRBD1 agrees at 8 bases. Trimming took 2 bases from V and 8 from J; bases not matched to a gene: 6. CDR3 length: 14 amino acids. The germline gives CDR1 SGHNT, CDR2 YYREEE (reference sequence). The CDR3 nucleotides are TGTGCCAGCAGCTTCCCCGGCAGGGGGCATGAGCAGTTCTTC. Protein product: CASSFPGRGHEQFF.

The chain recombines TRBV28 with TRBJ1-5; the match to TRBD1 covers 8 bases. Germline CDR1 MDHEN, CDR2 SYDVKM. The CDR3 has 16 residues. With 2 bases clipped from V and 2 bases from J, the junction kept 5 bases outside the gene matches. The DNA for the CDR3 is TGTGCCAGCAGTTTAGGACAGGGCTGGGGCAATCAGCCCCAGCATTTT. This encodes CASSLGQGWGNQPQHF.

In its sample, this clone was seen a few times. This chain uses TRBV19 with TRBJ2-3; D is possibly TRBD1 (6 bases). CDR1 and CDR2 (germline): LNHDA, SQIVND (reference sequence). The CDR3 covers 12 residues. V was clipped by 3 bases and J by 7 bases, with 8 bases between them. The CDR3 region has the DNA TGTGCCAGTAGTATGGGGGCCCATACGCAGTATTTT. Its translation: CASSMGAHTQYF.

The rearrangement links TRBV27 to TRBJ2-1, with a weak D call TRBD2 (6 bases). Trimming shortened V by 8 bases and J by 8 bases, and 19 bases separated the two germline ends. Germline lookup yields CDR1 MNHEY and CDR2 SMNVEV (reference sequence). The CDR3 is 14 residues long. The CDR3 here is CASLSGLYGDEQFF. Written as DNA, the CDR3 is TGTGCCAGCCTCTCGGGACTTTACGGCGATGAGCAGTTCTTC.

The chain has TRBV2 and TRBJ1-1; possibly TRBD1 for D (6 bases). This CDR3 has 16 amino acids. Trimming took off 5 bases at V and 3 bases at J, with 19 bases between the two ends. From germline, CDR1 is SNHLY and CDR2 FYNNEI. CDR3 in DNA: TGTGCCAGCAGTCAGCCGGGACGGGGGGCGGACACTGAAGCTTTCTTT. Amino acid sequence: CASSQPGRGADTEAFF.

The V call is TRBV5-1, the J call TRBJ2-3; TRBD2 matches at 8 bases. The V gene end was trimmed by 4 bases and the J gene end by 4 bases; junction bases not matched to a gene: 8. The CDR3 has 15 residues. Germline values: CDR1 SGHRS, CDR2 YFSETQ. The CDR3 nucleotides are TGCGCCAGCAGCGACAGCGGGAGATGGCCAGATACGCAGTATTTT. The encoded protein is CASSDSGRWPDTQYF.